The 18 T cell receptor beta chains in this list originate from one sample, sequenced in a study of cytomegalovirus exposure and HLA in healthy donors. Researchers ran the PCR with 60 Vbeta and 13 Jbeta primers. Sequenced by immunoSEQ multiplex PCR; TCRdb stores in-frame clones only, minus some. The sample shows some 140,000 clones, roughly 74% of them seen only once. Sample: PBMCs. The receptors here all came from a man aged 18 to 30 in good health and CMV-seronegative.

V and J are TRBV5-1 and TRBJ2-5; the D gene is possibly TRBD2 (6 bases). The CDR3 spans 16 residues. V dropped 0 bases and J dropped 4 bases, with 16 bases sitting between them. Germline CDR1 and CDR2: SGHRS and YFSETQ. DNA of the CDR3: TGCGCCAGCAGCTTGGCCCTTGTGGGGGGAGGAGAGACCCAGTACTTC. Translating it yields CASSLALVGGGETQYF.

This chain joins TRBV5-6 and TRBJ2-7; 8 bases agree with TRBD1. The junction had 8 bases not matched to a gene; V was cut back by 4 bases and J by 5 bases. The CDR3 runs 14 residues. Looked up from germline, CDR1 is SGHDT and CDR2 is YYEEEE. The CDR3 nucleotides are TGTGCCAGCAGCCTGGACAGGGTAGTCCACGAGCAGTACGTC. This translates into CASSLDRVVHEQYV.

The chain couples TRBV14 to TRBJ1-1; D is uncertain. Germline CDR1 SGHDN, CDR2 FVKESK. This CDR3 is built from 15 residues. The germline V and J ends were trimmed by 0 bases and 2 bases, with 10 bases remaining between them. In nucleotides, the CDR3 is TGTGCCAGCAGCCAAGATCTGTCCAGAAACACTGAAGCTTTCTTT. This encodes CASSQDLSRNTEAFF.

This chain joins TRBV2 and TRBJ1-2; 11 bases line up with TRBD1. The CDR3 spans 14 residues. Germline values: CDR1 SNHLY, CDR2 FYNNEI. Losses at the gene ends were 6 bases for V and 4 bases for J; bases not matched to a gene: 4. In DNA form, the CDR3 reads TGTGCCAGCAGCCCGGACAGGGGGCCCTATGGCTACACCTTC. Protein sequence: CASSPDRGPYGYTF.

The rearrangement links TRBV5-1 to TRBJ2-4; 12 bases are a match to TRBD2. The CDR3 has 17 amino acids. V gave up 0 bases and J gave up 6 bases; unmatched junction bases: 7. The germline CDR1 and CDR2 sequences are SGHRS and YFSETQ. The CDR3 coding sequence is TGCGCCAGCAGCTTGGAACTAGCGGGGGGTTCAGGAAACATTCAGTACTTC. It yields the protein CASSLELAGGSGNIQYF.

As concerns this clone: The identical CDR3 is also encoded by other nucleotide sequences in the sample. The chain links TRBV20-1 to TRBJ2-3; 8 bases are shared with TRBD1. Germline CDR1 and CDR2: DFQATT and SNEGSKA (reference sequence). CDR3 length: 11 residues. The J segment lost 6 bases and the V segment lost 4 bases, leaving 0 bases of the junction unmatched. In DNA, the CDR3 is TGCAGTGCTAACAGGGGGGATACGCAGTATTTT. Protein product: CSANRGDTQYF.

This clone was observed a few times. This chain uses TRBV7-2 with TRBJ2-7; maybe TRBD2 (7 bases). The CDR3 has 15 amino acids. Germline loops: CDR1 SGHTA, CDR2 FQGNSA. V lost 5 bases to trimming and J lost 2 bases, with 16 bases between them. Here the CDR3 DNA reads TGTGCCAGCAGCCTTACCCTCGGGGGGCCCTACGAGCAGTACTTC. Its translation: CASSLTLGGPYEQYF.

This clone came up once. A much larger clone lies a single base off, so this may be a read error. The chain carries TRBV27 and TRBJ2-7; 9 bases agree with TRBD1. Germline V lookup: CDR1 MNHEY, CDR2 SMNVEV (reference sequence). This CDR3 has 14 residues. CDR3 nucleotide sequence: TGTACCAGCAGTTTCGGACAGGGGATCTACGAGCAGTACTTC. Its translation: CTSSFGQGIYEQYF.

The chain has TRBV4-3 and TRBJ1-2; D is unresolved. CDR1 LGHNA and CDR2 YSLEER come from the germline V gene. V lost 1 base and J lost 0, with 9 bases in between. The CDR3 covers 15 residues. The CDR3 here is CASSQVAGSNYGYTF. The CDR3 DNA reads as TGCGCCAGCAGCCAAGTCGCAGGATCTAACTATGGCTACACCTTC.

V usage is TRBV19 and J usage is TRBJ1-5; 12 bases map to TRBD1. The CDR3 spans 15 residues. The trim removed 4 bases at V and 7 bases at J, leaving 5 bases unmatched. CDR1 is LNHDA, CDR2 SQIVND, per germline (reference sequence). Here the CDR3 DNA reads TGTGCCAGTAGTAAGGGACAGGGGGCTGGACAGCCCCAGCATTTT. Its translation: CASSKGQGAGQPQHF.

The chain employs TRBV18 and TRBJ1-1; perhaps TRBD1 as D (5 bases). In germline, CDR1 is KGHSH, CDR2 LQKENI. The CDR3 sequence is 16 residues long. V shed 0 bases and J shed 1 base, with 12 bases lying between them. CDR3: CASSPPTGVRNTEAFF. Here the CDR3 DNA reads TGTGCCAGCTCACCACCTACGGGGGTGCGGAACACTGAAGCTTTCTTT.

This clone has a single count. V gene TRBV9 combines with J gene TRBJ1-1, with unresolved D. The CDR3 totals 13 residues. Germline CDR1 reads SGDLS; CDR2 reads YYNGEE. The V end was cut by 4 bases, the J end by 0 bases, with 7 bases between. CDR3: CASSLYVNTEAFF. The CDR3 DNA reads as TGTGCCAGCAGCCTCTATGTGAACACTGAAGCTTTCTTT.

This clone occurred once. This chain connects TRBV9 to TRBJ1-2, with 7 positions matching TRBD1. Germline V gene lookup returns CDR1 SGDLS and CDR2 YYNGEE. Trimming at V came to 0 bases and at J to 3 bases, leaving 5 bases not matched to a gene. The CDR3 length is 15 residues. The CDR3 loop reads CASSVGTGEYYGYTF. In nucleotides, the CDR3 is TGTGCCAGCAGCGTAGGAACAGGGGAGTACTATGGCTACACCTTC.

This rearrangement joins TRBV30 to TRBJ2-7, with D possibly being TRBD1 (6 bases). Germline-derived CDR1 and CDR2 are GTSNPN and SVGIG (reference sequence). V dropped 0 bases and J dropped 4 bases, with 13 bases sitting between them. The CDR3 is 14 residues long. In DNA form, the CDR3 reads TGTGCCTGGAGTGTCCACAGGGACCGATACGAGCAGTACTTC. This encodes CAWSVHRDRYEQYF.

The chain joins TRBV6-5 to TRBJ2-6; D is possibly TRBD1 (6 bases). The germline CDR1 and CDR2 sequences are MNHEY and SVGAGI. Trimming removed 8 bases at V and 2 bases at J, with 13 bases between. The CDR3 has 15 residues. CDR3 protein: CASLGWGPGANVLTF. The CDR3 DNA reads as TGTGCCAGCTTGGGGTGGGGGCCTGGGGCCAACGTCCTGACTTTC.

The chain uses TRBV5-4 and TRBJ1-2; D is ambiguous. CDR1 is SGHNT and CDR2 is YYREEE in the germline V gene (reference sequence). Trimming stripped 0 bases from V and 8 bases from J, with 14 bases between. The CDR3 runs 14 residues. CDR3 nucleotides: TGTGCCAGCAGCTTGGCGGAGAGGGCTGCGGGCTACACCTTC. It translates to CASSLAERAAGYTF.

This chain uses TRBV7-8 with TRBJ1-4; unclear D gene. Trimming removed 3 bases from V and 3 bases from J, with 11 bases in between. Germline V gene sequence: CDR1 SGHVS, CDR2 FQNEAQ. The CDR3 has 15 residues. The CDR3, as DNA: TGTGCCAGCAGCTTGGGTGGCGGTTCTAATGAAAAACTGTTTTTT. Protein: CASSLGGGSNEKLFF.

The chain is built from TRBV9 and TRBJ1-6; a possible D gene is TRBD1 (6 bases). Germline V gene sequence: CDR1 SGDLS, CDR2 YYNGEE. V shed 3 bases and J shed 5 bases, with 6 bases lying between them. The CDR3 has 13 residues. The CDR3 loop reads CASSGTDNSPLHF. The CDR3 region has the DNA TGTGCCAGCAGCGGGACAGATAATTCACCCCTCCACTTT.